A single sample is the source of the 17 T cell receptor beta chains below, sequenced in a study of blood T cell repertoires in COVID-19. The repertoire was sequenced with immunoSEQ multiplex PCR; TCRdb's copy has only in-frame clones and lacks some. The table lists about 170,000 clones, approximately 86% of them singletons. Specimen: peripheral blood. These receptors were obtained from a man between 60 and 75 years old who had recovered from COVID-19.

The V gene is TRBV5-1, the J gene TRBJ2-7; the match to TRBD2 covers 7 bases. The junction had 5 bases not matched to a gene; V was cut back by 5 bases and J by 3 bases. Germline V gene lookup returns CDR1 SGHRS and CDR2 YFSETQ. The CDR3 runs to 13 residues. The CDR3 reads CASSWEGNYEQYF. CDR3 bases: TGCGCCAGCAGTTGGGAGGGCAACTACGAGCAGTACTTC.

The CDR3 DNA follows: TGTGCCAGCAGCACTAGGGGGTCGAATCAGCCCCAGCATTTT. It codes for CASSTRGSNQPQHF. V and J are TRBV5-4 and TRBJ1-5; TRBD1 is a possible D gene (6 bases). The CDR3 spans 14 residues. Trimming removed 4 bases at V and 4 bases at J, with 12 bases between. The V gene's germline CDR1 is SGHNT and CDR2 YYREEE (reference sequence).

The chain combines TRBV24-1 with TRBJ1-2; weak D call: TRBD1 (5 bases). The CDR3 is 18 residues long. The ends were cut back, 2 bases at V and 2 bases at J, with 20 bases in the middle. Germline V lookup: CDR1 KGHDR, CDR2 SFDVKD. The CDR3 reads CATSDSPWKQGENYGYTF. As DNA, the CDR3 is TGTGCCACCAGTGATTCCCCGTGGAAGCAGGGTGAGAACTATGGCTACACCTTC.

The chain is built from TRBV6-5 and TRBJ2-7, with 10 bases that match TRBD1. CDR3 size: 16 residues. V lost 2 bases, J lost 2 bases, and 6 bases stayed unmatched. CDR1 is MNHEY and CDR2 is SVGAGI in the germline V gene. CDR3 nucleotides: TGTGCCAGCAGTTACACCGGGACAGGGGACCCCTACGAGCAGTACTTC. Translating it yields CASSYTGTGDPYEQYF.

The chain uses TRBV4-1 and TRBJ1-1; D not certain. The V and J ends lost 0 bases and 11 bases respectively, with 10 bases between them. Germline V gene data show CDR1 as MGHRA and CDR2 as YSYEKL. The CDR3 consists of 12 residues. CDR3 DNA: TGCGCCAGCAGCCAAGAGTCCAGGTCGGCTTTCTTT. It translates to CASSQESRSAFF.

The V gene is TRBV12-3 or TRBV12-4, the J gene TRBJ1-6; 7 bases agree with TRBD1. Losses at the gene ends were 6 bases for V and 8 bases for J; bases not matched to a gene: 4. The CDR3 length is 13 residues. The CDR3: CASSRDSYSPLHF. The CDR3 bases are TGTGCCAGCAGCCGGGACAGCTATTCACCCCTCCACTTT.

The chain is built from TRBV6-5 and TRBJ1-2; 7 nucleotides agree with TRBD1. The J segment lost 7 bases and the V segment lost 9 bases, leaving 17 bases of the junction unmatched. The CDR3 consists of 15 residues. Germline CDR1 is MNHEY and CDR2 is SVGAGI. The CDR3 here is CASYRTGDTKGGYTF. CDR3 DNA sequence: TGTGCCAGTTACCGCACAGGGGACACGAAGGGTGGCTACACCTTC.

This chain links TRBV9 with TRBJ1-2, with 10 bases fitting TRBD1. J lost 8 bases, V lost 2 bases, and 12 bases had no gene match. This CDR3 has 16 residues. Germline CDR1 reads SGDLS; CDR2 reads YYNGEE. In DNA form, the CDR3 reads TGTGCCAGCAGCGTCCAACCGGGACAGGGGACCGGAGGCTACACCTTC. This translates into CASSVQPGQGTGGYTF. Filled out from reference TRBV9 and TRBJ1-2, the complete variable domain reads DSGVTQTPKHLITATGQRVTLRCSPRSGDLSVYWYQQSLDQGLQFLIQYYNGEERAKGNILERFSAQQFPDLHSELNLSSLELGDSALYFCASSVQPGQGTGGYTFGSGTRLTVV.

The chain employs TRBV24-1 and TRBJ2-3, with 11 bases fitting TRBD2. V was pared by 9 bases and J by 4 bases, with 2 bases of the junction left unmatched. CDR1 is KGHDR, CDR2 SFDVKD, per germline. CDR3 size: 13 residues. The CDR3 region is CATGLAGPDTQYF. CDR3 DNA: TGTGCCACCGGACTAGCGGGCCCAGATACGCAGTATTTT.

This clone was seen once. The chain employs TRBV7-9 and TRBJ2-2; 10 bases map to TRBD2. Germline V gene lookup returns CDR1 SEHNR and CDR2 FQNEAQ (reference sequence). V trimming: 6 bases; J trimming: 4 bases; junction bases outside the gene matches: 5. This CDR3 contains 15 residues. This chain's CDR3 is CASRGGTSVTGELFF. CDR3 DNA sequence: TGTGCCAGCAGGGGAGGGACTAGCGTCACCGGGGAGCTGTTTTTT.

The gene calls are TRBV7-2 and TRBJ2-1; 8 bases agree with TRBD2. Germline CDR1 SGHTA, CDR2 FQGNSA. V lost 4 bases, J lost 5 bases, and 10 bases stayed unmatched. This CDR3 is 16 amino acids long. The CDR3 coding sequence is TGTGCCAGCAGCTCACTCGAACGGGGGGGTAACAATGAGCAGTTCTTC. Residues: CASSSLERGGNNEQFF.

The V gene is TRBV15, the J gene TRBJ2-5; perhaps TRBD2 as D (7 bases). V was pared by 0 bases and J by 5 bases, with 16 bases between. Germline CDR1 is LNHNV and CDR2 is YYDKDF (reference sequence). This CDR3 contains 16 residues. The CDR3 DNA sequence: TGTGCCACCAGCAGAGATAAGGGGGGGCCGAGGGAGACCCAGTACTTC. Its protein is CATSRDKGGPRETQYF. Filled out from reference TRBV15 and TRBJ2-5, the complete variable domain reads DAMVIQNPRYQVTQFGKPVTLSCSQTLNHNVMYWYQQKSSQAPKLLFHYYDKDFNNEADTPDNFQSRRPNTSFCFLDIRSPGLGDTAMYLCATSRDKGGPRETQYFGPGTRLLVL.

The chain recombines TRBV9 with TRBJ1-1, with D maybe TRBD1 (5 bases). V lost 4 bases to trimming and J lost 0 bases, with 16 bases between them. The length of the CDR3 is 16 residues. Looked up from germline, CDR1 is SGDLS and CDR2 is YYNGEE. The CDR3 is CASSSRSDTMNTEAFF. In DNA form, the CDR3 reads TGTGCCAGCAGCTCTCGATCGGACACGATGAACACTGAAGCTTTCTTT.

This clone was recorded a few times. One end of the junction varies from germline; a read error may be responsible. V is TRBV7-7 and J is TRBJ2-2; 7 positions agree with TRBD1. Germline V gene sequence: CDR1 SSHAT, CDR2 FNYEAQ (reference sequence). The CDR3 consists of 15 residues. The CDR3 nucleotides read TGTGCTAGCAGCTTCAGGACAGGAGATGCCGGGGAGCTGTTTTTT. Translating it yields CASSFRTGDAGELFF.

The rearrangement joins TRBV27 to TRBJ1-2; 9 bases fit TRBD1. With 6 bases clipped from V and 7 bases from J, the junction kept 12 bases outside the gene matches. Germline assignment: CDR1 MNHEY and CDR2 SMNVEV (reference sequence). CDR3 length equals 15 residues. The CDR3 nucleotides are TGTGCCAGCAGATCCTCAGGGACAGGGTTGGGTGGCTACACCTTC. It codes for CASRSSGTGLGGYTF.

V gene TRBV30 combines with J gene TRBJ2-1, with D perhaps TRBD1 (6 bases). This CDR3 contains 14 residues. V lost 7 bases and J lost 0, with 13 bases in between. CDR1 is GTSNPN and CDR2 is SVGIG in the germline V gene (reference sequence). This CDR3 is CAFGTPSSYNEQFF. CDR3 in DNA: TGTGCCTTCGGGACACCCAGCTCCTACAATGAGCAGTTCTTC.

This chain links TRBV3-1 (or the pseudogene TRBV3-2) with TRBJ1-2, with D uncertain. This CDR3 has 16 residues. Germline V gives CDR1 LGHDT, CDR2 YNNKEL (reference sequence). V lost 4 bases and J lost 5, with 20 bases in between. The CDR3 spells CASSPPKPSVPYGYTF. CDR3 sequence (DNA): TGTGCCAGCAGCCCACCCAAGCCAAGTGTTCCTTATGGCTACACCTTC.